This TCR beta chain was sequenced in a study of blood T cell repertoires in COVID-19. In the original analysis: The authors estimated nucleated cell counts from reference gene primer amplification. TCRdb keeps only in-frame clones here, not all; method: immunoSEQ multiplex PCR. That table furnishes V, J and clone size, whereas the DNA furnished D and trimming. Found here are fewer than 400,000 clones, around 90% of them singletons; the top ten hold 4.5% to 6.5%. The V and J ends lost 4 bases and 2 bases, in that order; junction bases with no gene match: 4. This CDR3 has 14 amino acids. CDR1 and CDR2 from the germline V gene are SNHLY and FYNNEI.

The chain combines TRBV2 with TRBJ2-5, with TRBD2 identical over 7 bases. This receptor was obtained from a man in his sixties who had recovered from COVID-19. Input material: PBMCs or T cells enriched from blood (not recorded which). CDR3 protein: CASSVGGVQETQYF. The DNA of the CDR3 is TGTGCCAGCAGTGTGGGGGGGGTACAAGAGACCCAGTACTTC.